Listed below are T cell receptor beta chains from one sample, sequenced in a study of T cell responses to AZD1222 COVID-19 vaccine. Assay used: immunoSEQ multiplex PCR; TCRdb lists only in-frame clones, some missing. The profile shows 130,000 or so clones, more than 80% of them singletons. The sequencing used peripheral blood, collected on day 0 of MenACWY control vaccination. The receptors were sampled from an adult in good health. The CDR3 runs from the conserved cysteine through the conserved F or W. The D gene is left open where the match is weak. For some rows the clone size is stated as once, few or many, or as a class when expanded; others skip it.

size: once
V: TRBV6-1
J: TRBJ1-5
D: TRBD1
DNA: TGTGCCAGCAGTGCGGGACAGGGGGGCAATCAGCCCCAGCATTTT
CDR3: CASSAGQGGNQPQHF

size: .
V: TRBV18
J: TRBJ2-3
D: .
DNA: TGTGCCAGCTCACGAGGACAGAGCACAGATACGCAGTATTTT
CDR3: CASSRGQSTDTQYF

size: .
V: TRBV21-1
J: TRBJ1-3
D: .
DNA: TGTGCCAGCAGCAAAGGATCAGGTTCTGGAAACACCATATATTTT
CDR3: CASSKGSGSGNTIYF

size: .
V: TRBV15
J: TRBJ1-3
D: .
DNA: TGTGCCACCAGCAGAGAGGGGAACTCTGGAAACACCATATATTTT
CDR3: CATSREGNSGNTIYF

size: .
V: TRBV28
J: TRBJ1-5
D: .
DNA: TGTGCCAGCAGTTTAGAGGGTTCTGGCAATCAGCCCCAGCATTTT
CDR3: CASSLEGSGNQPQHF

size: .
V: TRBV3-1/TRBV3-2
J: TRBJ1-1
D: TRBD1
DNA: TGTGCCAGCAGCCCAGGGGGCTTGAACACTGAAGCTTTCTTT
CDR3: CASSPGGLNTEAFF

size: .
V: TRBV3-1/TRBV3-2
J: TRBJ1-6
D: .
DNA: TGTGCCAGCAGTTCCGCTCATTCACCCCTCCACTTT
CDR3: CASSSAHSPLHF

size: .
V: TRBV11-2
J: TRBJ2-1
D: .
DNA: TGTGCCAGCAGCTTTAGGGGGGTTTACAATGAGCAGTTCTTC
CDR3: CASSFRGVYNEQFF

size: .
V: TRBV6-1
J: TRBJ1-1
D: .
DNA: TGTGCCAGCAGTGAAGCGATCGGCCGGAGACGGGAGACTGAAGCTTTCTTT
CDR3: CASSEAIGRRRETEAFF

size: once
V: TRBV10-3
J: TRBJ1-3
D: .
DNA: TGTGCCATCAGAGCTGACAGCTTCTCTGGAAACACCATATATTTT
CDR3: CAIRADSFSGNTIYF

size: .
V: TRBV5-1
J: TRBJ2-5
D: TRBD2
DNA: TGCGCCAGCAGCTTAGCGGGAGGTCCCCAAGAGACCCAGTACTTC
CDR3: CASSLAGGPQETQYF

size: .
V: TRBV2
J: TRBJ1-1
D: .
DNA: TGTGCCAGCAGTGAATTAGGGGGAACTGAAGCTTTCTTT
CDR3: CASSELGGTEAFF

size: .
V: TRBV19
J: TRBJ1-5
D: TRBD1
DNA: TGTGCCAGTAGTATTAGTCAGGGGGCGGATGTCGGCAATCAGCATTTT
CDR3: CASSISQGADVGNQHF

size: once
V: TRBV18
J: TRBJ2-5
D: TRBD2
DNA: TGTGCCAGCTCACGCTCCCCTAGCGGGAGGGCAGGAGAGACCCAGTACTTC
CDR3: CASSRSPSGRAGETQYF

size: .
V: TRBV7-8
J: TRBJ2-1
D: .
DNA: TGTGCCAGCAGCCACAGGGACCCGAGCTCCTACAATGAGCAGTTCTTC
CDR3: CASSHRDPSSYNEQFF

size: once
V: TRBV28
J: TRBJ1-5
D: .
DNA: TGTGCCAGCAGTTTCAGATCACCTAGCCAGCCCCAGCATTTT
CDR3: CASSFRSPSQPQHF

size: .
V: TRBV12-3/TRBV12-4
J: TRBJ1-2
D: .
DNA: TGTGCCAGCAGTTTAGGTCCGGTCGGCTACACCTTC
CDR3: CASSLGPVGYTF

size: few
V: TRBV6-6
J: TRBJ2-7
D: .
DNA: TGTGCCAGCAGTTACTTCGGTCCGGGATACGAGCAGTACTTC
CDR3: CASSYFGPGYEQYF

size: .
V: TRBV1
J: TRBJ2-7
D: .
DNA: TGCACCAGCAGCCAAGATAGCCAGTCTGACTACGAGCAGTACTTC
CDR3: CTSSQDSQSDYEQYF

size: .
V: TRBV24-1
J: TRBJ1-2
D: .
DNA: TGTGCCACCAGTGATGGGGAAACTGGCGGCCCCTATGGCTACACCTTC
CDR3: CATSDGETGGPYGYTF

size: .
V: TRBV21-1
J: TRBJ2-3
D: .
DNA: TGTGCCAGGTCCGGGGGTGGGACTGGAGATACGCAGTATTTT
CDR3: CARSGGGTGDTQYF

size: .
V: TRBV7-6
J: TRBJ2-1
D: .
DNA: TGTGCCAGCAGCCCAGTCGGGGGTGTGAGTCGCGCGGAGCAGTTCTTC
CDR3: CASSPVGGVSRAEQFF

size: .
V: TRBV28
J: TRBJ1-1
D: .
DNA: TGTGCCAGCAGTACAGGGAAGTTTGGGAACACTGAAGCTTTCTTT
CDR3: CASSTGKFGNTEAFF

size: .
V: TRBV4-2
J: TRBJ1-6
D: .
DNA: TGTGCCAGCAGCCAGAGCTCGGGGGTGAAGAATTCACCCCTCCACTTT
CDR3: CASSQSSGVKNSPLHF

size: once
V: TRBV9
J: TRBJ2-5
D: .
DNA: TGTGCCAGCAGCGGGGGAGACCAGGGGACCCAGTACTTC
CDR3: CASSGGDQGTQYF

size: .
V: TRBV19
J: TRBJ1-1
D: .
DNA: TGTGCCAGTAGTATTTCGTGGGGGGCCTCTGAAGCTTTCTTT
CDR3: CASSISWGASEAFF

size: .
V: TRBV18
J: TRBJ1-4
D: .
DNA: TGTGCCAGCTCACGATACCGGGGTTCAAATGAAAAACTGTTTTTT
CDR3: CASSRYRGSNEKLFF

size: once
V: TRBV27
J: TRBJ2-5
D: TRBD1
DNA: TGTGCCAGCAGTCGCAGACAGGGAAGGTACCAAGAGACCCAGTACTTC
CDR3: CASSRRQGRYQETQYF

size: .
V: TRBV5-1
J: TRBJ2-7
D: .
DNA: TGCGCCAGCAGCCTACTCGTGGGCAGGGCCAAATCAGAACAGTACTTC
CDR3: CASSLLVGRAKSEQYF

size: .
V: TRBV11-3
J: TRBJ1-6
D: .
DNA: TGTGCCAGCAGCTTACGCGGGAATTCACCCCTCCACTTT
CDR3: CASSLRGNSPLHF

size: .
V: TRBV19
J: TRBJ1-4
D: .
DNA: TGTGCCAGTAGGACAGACAGGCGTGGTGAAAAACTGTTTTTT
CDR3: CASRTDRRGEKLFF

size: .
V: TRBV19
J: TRBJ2-5
D: .
DNA: TGTGCCAGTAGTTTGGACCGTGCCGGGGAGACCCAGTACTTC
CDR3: CASSLDRAGETQYF

size: .
V: TRBV11-1
J: TRBJ1-1
D: .
DNA: TGTGCCAGCAGCGCCCAGGGCACTGAAGCTTTCTTT
CDR3: CASSAQGTEAFF

size: once
V: TRBV28
J: TRBJ2-1
D: .
DNA: TGTGCCAGCAGTTTATATCGGGGGTATGGGTCCTACAATGAGCAGTTCTTC
CDR3: CASSLYRGYGSYNEQFF

size: .
V: TRBV18
J: TRBJ2-5
D: TRBD1
DNA: TGTGCCAGCTCACCAGGGACAGGGGACCGGGAGACCCAGTACTTC
CDR3: CASSPGTGDRETQYF

size: .
V: TRBV10-2
J: TRBJ1-5
D: .
DNA: TGCGCCAGCAGTGGGGCAGATAGCAATCAGCCCCAGCATTTT
CDR3: CASSGADSNQPQHF

size: .
V: TRBV5-5
J: TRBJ2-7
D: .
DNA: TGTGCCAGCCAACTGGACGCCTACGAGCAGTACTTC
CDR3: CASQLDAYEQYF

size: once
V: TRBV2
J: TRBJ2-3
D: .
DNA: TGTGCCAGCGGGGCAGATACGCAGTATTTT
CDR3: CASGADTQYF

size: .
V: TRBV4-2
J: TRBJ1-3
D: .
DNA: TGTGCCAGCAGCCCCTCCCCCGGAAACACCATATATTTT
CDR3: CASSPSPGNTIYF

size: .
V: TRBV27
J: TRBJ2-2
D: TRBD2
DNA: TGTGCCAGCAGTTCCGCGGGACTAGCGGGAGGGATCACCGGGGAGCTGTTTTTT
CDR3: CASSSAGLAGGITGELFF

size: .
V: TRBV28
J: TRBJ1-5
D: TRBD1
DNA: TGTGCCAGCAGTCCGGACAGGGGCAATCAGCCCCAGCATTTT
CDR3: CASSPDRGNQPQHF

size: .
V: TRBV5-4
J: TRBJ1-2
D: .
DNA: TGTGCCAGCAGCTTAACTAACAGGGACCTCTATGGCTACACCTTC
CDR3: CASSLTNRDLYGYTF

size: .
V: TRBV9
J: TRBJ2-1
D: .
DNA: TGTGCCAGCAGCGTAGGGGGAAGCTACAATGAGCAGTTCTTC
CDR3: CASSVGGSYNEQFF

size: .
V: TRBV2
J: TRBJ1-5
D: .
DNA: TGTGCCAGCAGTGATCCAGGGTGGTATAGCAATCAGCCCCAGCATTTT
CDR3: CASSDPGWYSNQPQHF

size: .
V: TRBV5-1
J: TRBJ1-4
D: .
DNA: TGCGCCAGCAGCTTACAGGTCCACGAAAAACTGTTTTTT
CDR3: CASSLQVHEKLFF

size: .
V: TRBV4-2
J: TRBJ1-4
D: .
DNA: TGTGCCAGCAGCCAAGAGGAACAGAGTTCCGAAAAACTGTTTTTT
CDR3: CASSQEEQSSEKLFF

size: .
V: TRBV11-2
J: TRBJ1-1
D: TRBD1
DNA: TGTGCCAGCAGCCCAAACTCCGGACAGGGTAAAACGACTGAAGCTTTCTTT
CDR3: CASSPNSGQGKTTEAFF

size: few
V: TRBV5-5
J: TRBJ1-5
D: .
DNA: TGTGCCAGCAGCTTGGGGACAAGGAATCAGCCCCAGCATTTT
CDR3: CASSLGTRNQPQHF

size: .
V: TRBV28
J: TRBJ2-2
D: TRBD1
DNA: TGTGCCAGCAGTTTGACAGGACAGGGGGACACCGGGGAGCTGTTTTTT
CDR3: CASSLTGQGDTGELFF